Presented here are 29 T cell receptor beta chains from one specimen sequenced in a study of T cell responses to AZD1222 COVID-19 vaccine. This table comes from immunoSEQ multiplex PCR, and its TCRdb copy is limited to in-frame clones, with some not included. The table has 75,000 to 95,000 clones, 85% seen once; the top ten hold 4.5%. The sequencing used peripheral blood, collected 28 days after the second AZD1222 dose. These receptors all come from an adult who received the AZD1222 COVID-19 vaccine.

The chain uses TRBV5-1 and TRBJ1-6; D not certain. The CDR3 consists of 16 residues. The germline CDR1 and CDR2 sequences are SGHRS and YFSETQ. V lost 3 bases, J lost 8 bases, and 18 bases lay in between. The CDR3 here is CASSSGGAGGDSPLHF. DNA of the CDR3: TGCGCCAGCAGCTCTGGTGGAGCGGGTGGAGATTCACCCCTCCACTTT.

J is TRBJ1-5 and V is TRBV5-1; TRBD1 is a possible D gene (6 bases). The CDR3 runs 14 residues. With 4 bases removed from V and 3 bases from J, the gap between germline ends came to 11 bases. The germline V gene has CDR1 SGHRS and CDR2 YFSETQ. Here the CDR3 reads CASSTGQNNQPQHF. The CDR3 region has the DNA TGCGCCAGCAGCACCGGACAGAACAATCAGCCCCAGCATTTT.

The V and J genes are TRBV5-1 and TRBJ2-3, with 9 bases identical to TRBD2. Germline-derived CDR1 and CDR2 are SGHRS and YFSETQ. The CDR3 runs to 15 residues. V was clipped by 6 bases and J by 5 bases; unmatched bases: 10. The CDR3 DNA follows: TGCGCCAGCATTCTGGTAGCGGGAGCGGTAGATACGCAGTATTTT. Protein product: CASILVAGAVDTQYF.

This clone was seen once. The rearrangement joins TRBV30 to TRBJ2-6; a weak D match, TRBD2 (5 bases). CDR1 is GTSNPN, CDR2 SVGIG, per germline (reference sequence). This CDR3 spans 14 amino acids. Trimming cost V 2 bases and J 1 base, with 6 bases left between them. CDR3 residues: CAWSRGSGANVLTF. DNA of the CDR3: TGTGCCTGGAGTCGGGGATCTGGGGCCAACGTCCTGACTTTC.

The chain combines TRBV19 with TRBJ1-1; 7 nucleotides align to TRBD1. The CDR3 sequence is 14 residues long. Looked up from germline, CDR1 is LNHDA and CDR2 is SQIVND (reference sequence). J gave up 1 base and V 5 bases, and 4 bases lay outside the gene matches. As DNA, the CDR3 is TGTGCCAGTAGTCACCGGGACAGGAACACTGAAGCTTTCTTT. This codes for CASSHRDRNTEAFF.

Here the CDR3 reads CASSSADRYEQYF. The CDR3 region has the DNA TGTGCCAGCAGCTCAGCGGACAGGTACGAGCAGTACTTC. The chain uses TRBV7-9 and TRBJ2-7; 7 bases match TRBD1. CDR1 is SEHNR, CDR2 FQNEAQ, per germline (reference sequence). The CDR3 has 13 amino acids. With V trimmed by 4 bases and J by 4 bases, 4 bases remained unmatched.

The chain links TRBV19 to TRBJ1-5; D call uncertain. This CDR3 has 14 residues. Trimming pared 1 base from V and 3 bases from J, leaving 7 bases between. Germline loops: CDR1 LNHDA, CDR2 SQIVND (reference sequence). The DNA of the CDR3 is TGTGCCAGTAGTATAGGTCATCCCAATCAGCCCCAGCATTTT. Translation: CASSIGHPNQPQHF.

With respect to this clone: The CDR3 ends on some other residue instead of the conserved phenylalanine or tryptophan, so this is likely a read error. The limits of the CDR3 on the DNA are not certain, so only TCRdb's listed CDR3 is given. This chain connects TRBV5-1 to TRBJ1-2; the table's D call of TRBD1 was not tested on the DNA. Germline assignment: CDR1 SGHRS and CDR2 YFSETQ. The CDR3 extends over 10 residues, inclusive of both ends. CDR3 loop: CASSRGQSRS.

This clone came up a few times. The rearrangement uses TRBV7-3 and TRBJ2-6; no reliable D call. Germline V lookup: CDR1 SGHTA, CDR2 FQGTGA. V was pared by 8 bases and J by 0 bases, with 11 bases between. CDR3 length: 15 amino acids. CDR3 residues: CASGAYSSGANVLTF. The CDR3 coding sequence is TGTGCCAGCGGCGCCTACAGCTCTGGGGCCAACGTCCTGACTTTC.

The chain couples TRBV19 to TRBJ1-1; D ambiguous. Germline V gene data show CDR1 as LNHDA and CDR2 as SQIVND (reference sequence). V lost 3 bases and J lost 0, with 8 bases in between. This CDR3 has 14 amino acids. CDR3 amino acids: CASSISIMNTEAFF. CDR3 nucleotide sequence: TGTGCCAGTAGTATCAGCATAATGAACACTGAAGCTTTCTTT. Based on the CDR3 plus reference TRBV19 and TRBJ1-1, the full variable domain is DGGITQSPKYLFRKEGQNVTLSCEQNLNHDAMYWYRQDPGQGLRLIYYSQIVNDFQKGDIAEGYSVSREKKESFPLTVTSAQKNPTAFYLCASSISIMNTEAFFGQGTRLTVV.

The CDR3 bases are TGCGCCAGCAGCTTGGCCGATGTTACGATGAACACTGAAGCTTTCTTT. Translated: CASSLADVTMNTEAFF. The genes are TRBV5-1 and TRBJ1-1; D gene uncertain. CDR1 and CDR2 (germline): SGHRS, YFSETQ. V gave up 0 bases and J gave up 0 bases, with 12 bases separating them. This CDR3 region has 16 residues. The whole variable domain, remainder taken from reference TRBV5-1 and TRBJ1-1, is KAGVTQTPRYLIKTRGQQVTLSCSPISGHRSVSWYQQTPGQGLQFLFEYFSETQRNKGNFPGRFSGRQFSNSRSEMNVSTLELGDSALYLCASSLADVTMNTEAFFGQGTRLTVV.

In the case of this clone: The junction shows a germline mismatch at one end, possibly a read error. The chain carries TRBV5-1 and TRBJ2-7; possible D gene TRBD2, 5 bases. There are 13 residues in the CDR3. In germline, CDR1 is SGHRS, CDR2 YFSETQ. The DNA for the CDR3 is TGCGCCAGCAACTTGGGAGATACCTACGAGCAGTACTTC. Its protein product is CASNLGDTYEQYF.

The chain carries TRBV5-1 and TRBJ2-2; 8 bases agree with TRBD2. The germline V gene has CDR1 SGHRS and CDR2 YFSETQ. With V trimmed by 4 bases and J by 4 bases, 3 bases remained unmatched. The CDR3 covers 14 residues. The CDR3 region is CASSPGGATGELFF. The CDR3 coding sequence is TGCGCCAGCAGCCCCGGGGGGGCCACCGGGGAGCTGTTTTTT.

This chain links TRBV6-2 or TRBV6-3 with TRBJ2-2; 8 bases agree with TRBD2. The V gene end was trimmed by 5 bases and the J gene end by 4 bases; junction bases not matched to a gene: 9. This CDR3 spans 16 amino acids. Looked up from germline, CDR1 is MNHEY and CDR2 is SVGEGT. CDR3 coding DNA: TGTGCCAGCAGTAGACCTTTTAGCGGGGTCACCGGGGAGCTGTTTTTT. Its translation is CASSRPFSGVTGELFF.

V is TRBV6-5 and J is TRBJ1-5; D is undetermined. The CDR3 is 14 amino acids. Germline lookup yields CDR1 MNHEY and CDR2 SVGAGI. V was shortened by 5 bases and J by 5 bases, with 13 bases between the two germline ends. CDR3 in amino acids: CASSPDLGHQPQHF. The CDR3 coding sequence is TGTGCCAGCAGTCCCGATCTTGGCCATCAGCCCCAGCATTTT.

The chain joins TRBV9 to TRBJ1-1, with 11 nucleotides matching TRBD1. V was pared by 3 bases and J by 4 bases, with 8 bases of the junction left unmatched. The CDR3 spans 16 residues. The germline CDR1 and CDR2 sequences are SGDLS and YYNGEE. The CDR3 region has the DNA TGTGCCAGCAGCGCCAACCGGGACAGGGGGATCACTGAAGCTTTCTTT. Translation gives CASSANRDRGITEAFF. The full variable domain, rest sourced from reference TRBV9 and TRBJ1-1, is DSGVTQTPKHLITATGQRVTLRCSPRSGDLSVYWYQQSLDQGLQFLIQYYNGEERAKGNILERFSAQQFPDLHSELNLSSLELGDSALYFCASSANRDRGITEAFFGQGTRLTVV.

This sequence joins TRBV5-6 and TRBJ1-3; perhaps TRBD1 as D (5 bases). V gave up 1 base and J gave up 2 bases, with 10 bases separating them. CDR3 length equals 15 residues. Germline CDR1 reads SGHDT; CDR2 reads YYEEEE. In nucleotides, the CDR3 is TGTGCCAGCAGCTTGTTTCCCAGGGCTGGAAACACCATATATTTT. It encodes CASSLFPRAGNTIYF.

Written as DNA, the CDR3 is TGCGCCAGCAGCCAAGGTTACGATTCCTACAATGAGCAGTTCTTC. Protein sequence: CASSQGYDSYNEQFF. The chain is built from TRBV4-3 and TRBJ2-1; D not certain. The germline gives CDR1 LGHNA, CDR2 YSLEER. Trimming took 1 base from V and 1 from J, leaving 8 bases between them. This CDR3 is built from 15 residues.

The CDR3 reads CASSYLTSQVEQYF. In nucleotides, the CDR3 is TGTGCCAGCAGTTACCTGACTAGTCAGGTCGAGCAGTACTTC. The chain carries TRBV6-2 or TRBV6-3 and TRBJ2-7, with D maybe TRBD2 (6 bases). The length of the CDR3 is 14 residues. The V end lost 2 bases, the J end lost 6 bases, and 14 bases lay between the germline ends. Germline V gene sequence: CDR1 MNHEY, CDR2 SVGEGT.

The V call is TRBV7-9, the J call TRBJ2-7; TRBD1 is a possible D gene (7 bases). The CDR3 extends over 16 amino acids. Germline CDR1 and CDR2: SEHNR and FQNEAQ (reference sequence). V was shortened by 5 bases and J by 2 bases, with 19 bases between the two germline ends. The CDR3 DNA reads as TGTGCCAGCAGCCCCCCTTTCCCAGGGGGGACCTACGAGCAGTACTTC. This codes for CASSPPFPGGTYEQYF. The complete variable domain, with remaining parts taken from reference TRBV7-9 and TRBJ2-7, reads DTGVSQNPRHKITKRGQNVTFRCDPISEHNRLYWYRQTLGQGPEFLTYFQNEAQLEKSRLLSDRFSAERPKGSFSTLEIQRTEQGDSAMYLCASSPPFPGGTYEQYFGPGTRLTVT.

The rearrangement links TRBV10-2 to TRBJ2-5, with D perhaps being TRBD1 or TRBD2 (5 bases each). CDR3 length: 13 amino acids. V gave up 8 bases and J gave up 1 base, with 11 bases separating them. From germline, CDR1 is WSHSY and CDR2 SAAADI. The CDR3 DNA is TGCGCCAGCGGGGGTTGGGGCCAAGAGACCCAGTACTTC. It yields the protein CASGGWGQETQYF.

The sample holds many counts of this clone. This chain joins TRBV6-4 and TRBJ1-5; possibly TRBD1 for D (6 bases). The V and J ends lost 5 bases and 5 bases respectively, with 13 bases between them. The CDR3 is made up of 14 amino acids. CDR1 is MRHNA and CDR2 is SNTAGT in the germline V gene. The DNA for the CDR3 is TGTGCCAGCAGTTCACAGGGTGGGGATCAGCCCCAGCATTTT. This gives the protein CASSSQGGDQPQHF.

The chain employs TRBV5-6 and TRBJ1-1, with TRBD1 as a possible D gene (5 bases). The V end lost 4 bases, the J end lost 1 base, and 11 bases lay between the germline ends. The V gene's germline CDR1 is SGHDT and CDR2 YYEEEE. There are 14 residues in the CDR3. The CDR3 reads CASSLTVKNTEAFF. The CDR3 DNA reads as TGTGCCAGCAGCCTGACAGTTAAGAACACTGAAGCTTTCTTT.

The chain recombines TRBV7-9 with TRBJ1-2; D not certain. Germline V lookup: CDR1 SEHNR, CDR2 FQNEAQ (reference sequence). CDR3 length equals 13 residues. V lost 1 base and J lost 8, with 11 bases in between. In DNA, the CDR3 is TGTGCCAGCAGCTTAGGGCTTGTCGAGGGCTACACCTTC. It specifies CASSLGLVEGYTF.

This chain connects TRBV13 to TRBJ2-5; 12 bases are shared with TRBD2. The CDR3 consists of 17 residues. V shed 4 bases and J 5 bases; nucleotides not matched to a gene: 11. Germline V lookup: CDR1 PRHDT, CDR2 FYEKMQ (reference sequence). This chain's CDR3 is CASSSRLAGAGLETQYF. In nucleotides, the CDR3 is TGTGCCAGCAGCTCCCGACTAGCGGGGGCAGGGTTGGAGACCCAGTACTTC.

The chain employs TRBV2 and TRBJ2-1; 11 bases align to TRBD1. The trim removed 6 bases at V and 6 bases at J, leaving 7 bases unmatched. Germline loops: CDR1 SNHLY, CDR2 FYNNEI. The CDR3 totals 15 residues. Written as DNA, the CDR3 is TGTGCCAGCAGCCCAGGACAGGGGGCGAGCAATGAGCAGTTCTTC. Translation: CASSPGQGASNEQFF.

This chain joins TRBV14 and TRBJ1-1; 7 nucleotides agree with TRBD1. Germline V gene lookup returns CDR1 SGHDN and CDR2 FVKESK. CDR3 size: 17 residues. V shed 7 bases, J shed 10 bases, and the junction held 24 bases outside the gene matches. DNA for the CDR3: TGTGCCAGCACCCAGGTCGGGACAGATCCCGATTTGTCTGTAGCTTTCTTT. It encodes CASTQVGTDPDLSVAFF.

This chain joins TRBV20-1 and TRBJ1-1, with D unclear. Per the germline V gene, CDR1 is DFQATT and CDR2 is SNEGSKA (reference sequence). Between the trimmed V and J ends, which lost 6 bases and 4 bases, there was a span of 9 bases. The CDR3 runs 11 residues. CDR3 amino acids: CSAREATEAFF. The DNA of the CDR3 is TGCAGTGCCCGGGAGGCCACTGAAGCTTTCTTT.

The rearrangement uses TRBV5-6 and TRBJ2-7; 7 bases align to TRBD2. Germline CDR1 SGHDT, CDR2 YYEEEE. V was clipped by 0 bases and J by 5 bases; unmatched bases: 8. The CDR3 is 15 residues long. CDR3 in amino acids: CASSLAGGSKDEQYF. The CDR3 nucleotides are TGTGCCAGCAGCTTGGCCGGGGGGAGTAAGGACGAGCAGTACTTC.